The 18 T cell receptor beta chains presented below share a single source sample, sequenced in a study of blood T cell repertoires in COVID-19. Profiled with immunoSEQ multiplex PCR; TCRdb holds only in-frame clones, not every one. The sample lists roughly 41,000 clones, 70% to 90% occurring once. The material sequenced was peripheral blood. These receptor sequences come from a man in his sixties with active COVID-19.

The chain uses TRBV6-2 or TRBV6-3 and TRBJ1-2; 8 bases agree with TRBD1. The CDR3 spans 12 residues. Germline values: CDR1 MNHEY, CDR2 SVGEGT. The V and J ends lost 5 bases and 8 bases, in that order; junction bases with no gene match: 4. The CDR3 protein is CASSQDRGGYTF. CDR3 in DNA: TGTGCCAGCAGTCAAGACAGGGGAGGCTACACCTTC.

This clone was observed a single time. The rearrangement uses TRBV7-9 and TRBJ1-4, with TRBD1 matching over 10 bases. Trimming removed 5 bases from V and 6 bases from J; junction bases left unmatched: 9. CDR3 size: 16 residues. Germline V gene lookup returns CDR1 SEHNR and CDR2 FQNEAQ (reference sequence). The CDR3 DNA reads TGTGCCAGCAGCCCGACCCCCGGGACAGGGGATGAAAAACTGTTTTTT. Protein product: CASSPTPGTGDEKLFF.

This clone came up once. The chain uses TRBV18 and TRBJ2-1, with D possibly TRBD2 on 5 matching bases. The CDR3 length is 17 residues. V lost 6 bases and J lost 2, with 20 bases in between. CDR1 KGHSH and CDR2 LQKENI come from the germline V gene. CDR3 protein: CASSSNTRASTYNEQFF. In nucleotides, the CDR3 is TGTGCCAGCTCTTCGAACACTAGGGCCTCTACCTACAATGAGCAGTTCTTC.

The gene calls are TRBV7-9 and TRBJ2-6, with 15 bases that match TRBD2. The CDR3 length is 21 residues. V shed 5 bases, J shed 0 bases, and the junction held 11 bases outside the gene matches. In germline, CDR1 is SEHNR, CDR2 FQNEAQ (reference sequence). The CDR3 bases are TGTGCCAGCAGCACGGGACTAGCGGGAGGTCAATCGAGCTCTGGGGCCAACGTCCTGACTTTC. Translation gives CASSTGLAGGQSSSGANVLTF.

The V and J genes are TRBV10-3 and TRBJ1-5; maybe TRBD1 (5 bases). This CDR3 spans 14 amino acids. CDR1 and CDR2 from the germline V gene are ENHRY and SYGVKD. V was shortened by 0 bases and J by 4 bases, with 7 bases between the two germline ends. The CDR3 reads CAISESGGNQPQHF. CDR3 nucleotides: TGTGCCATCAGTGAGTCCGGGGGTAATCAGCCCCAGCATTTT.

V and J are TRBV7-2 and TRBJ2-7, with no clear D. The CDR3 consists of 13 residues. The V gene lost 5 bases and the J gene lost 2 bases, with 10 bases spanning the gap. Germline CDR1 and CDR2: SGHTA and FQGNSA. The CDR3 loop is CASSRDLAYEQYF. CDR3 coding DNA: TGTGCCAGCAGCCGAGACCTAGCCTACGAGCAGTACTTC.

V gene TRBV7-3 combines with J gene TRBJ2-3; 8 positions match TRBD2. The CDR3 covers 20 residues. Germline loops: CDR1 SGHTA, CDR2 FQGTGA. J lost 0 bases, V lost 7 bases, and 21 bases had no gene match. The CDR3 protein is CASTGSQQGGRLSSTDTQYF. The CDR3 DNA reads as TGTGCCAGCACGGGTTCACAGCAGGGCGGGAGGCTTTCTAGCACAGATACGCAGTATTTT.

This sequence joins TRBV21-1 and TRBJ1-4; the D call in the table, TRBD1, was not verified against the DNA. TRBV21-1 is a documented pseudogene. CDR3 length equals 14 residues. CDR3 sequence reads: CASGLWAAGEKLFF. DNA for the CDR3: TGTGCCAGCGGGCTGTGGGCCGCCGGCGAAAAACTGTTTTTT.

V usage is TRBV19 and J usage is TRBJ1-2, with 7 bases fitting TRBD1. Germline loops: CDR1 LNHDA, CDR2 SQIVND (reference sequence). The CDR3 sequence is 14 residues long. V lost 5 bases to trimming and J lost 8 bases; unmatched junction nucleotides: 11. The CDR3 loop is CASSARQGSDGYTF. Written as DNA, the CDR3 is TGTGCCAGTAGTGCCCGACAGGGATCAGACGGCTACACCTTC.

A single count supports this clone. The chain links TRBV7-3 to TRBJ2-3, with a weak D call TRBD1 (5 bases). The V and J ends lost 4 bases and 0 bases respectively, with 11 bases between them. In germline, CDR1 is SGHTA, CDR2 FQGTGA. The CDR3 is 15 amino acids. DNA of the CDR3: TGTGCCAGCAGCTCCCCGGACATTAGCACAGATACGCAGTATTTT. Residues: CASSSPDISTDTQYF.

The CDR3 protein is CASSLGGPSYEQYF. CDR3 nucleotide sequence: TGCGCCAGCAGCCTGGGGGGACCGTCCTACGAGCAGTACTTC. The chain joins TRBV4-3 to TRBJ2-7, with D perhaps matching TRBD2 (6 bases). Trimming took 4 bases from V and 1 from J, leaving 11 bases between them. The germline V gene encodes CDR1 LGHNA and CDR2 YSLEER. The CDR3 spans 14 residues.

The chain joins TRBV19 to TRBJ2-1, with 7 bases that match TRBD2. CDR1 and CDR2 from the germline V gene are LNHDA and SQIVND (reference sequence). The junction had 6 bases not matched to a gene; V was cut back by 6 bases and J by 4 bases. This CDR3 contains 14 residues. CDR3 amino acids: CASRDLADYNEQFF. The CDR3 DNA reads TGTGCCAGTAGAGATCTAGCGGATTACAATGAGCAGTTCTTC.

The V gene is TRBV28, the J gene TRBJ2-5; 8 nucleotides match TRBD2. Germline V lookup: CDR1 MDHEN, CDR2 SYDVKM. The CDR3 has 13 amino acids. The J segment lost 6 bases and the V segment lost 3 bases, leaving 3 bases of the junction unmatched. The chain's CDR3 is CASSFQREQTQYF. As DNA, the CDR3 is TGTGCCAGCAGTTTCCAGCGGGAGCAGACCCAGTACTTC.

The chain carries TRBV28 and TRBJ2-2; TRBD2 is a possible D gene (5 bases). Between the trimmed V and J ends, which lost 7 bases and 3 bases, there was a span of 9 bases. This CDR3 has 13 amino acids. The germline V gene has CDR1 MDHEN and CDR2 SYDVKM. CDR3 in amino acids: CASNRGDTGELFF. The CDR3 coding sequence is TGTGCCAGCAACCGGGGAGACACCGGGGAGCTGTTTTTT.

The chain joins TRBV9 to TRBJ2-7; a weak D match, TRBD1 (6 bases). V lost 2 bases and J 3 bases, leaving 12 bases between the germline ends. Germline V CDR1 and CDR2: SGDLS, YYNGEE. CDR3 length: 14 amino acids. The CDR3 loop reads CASSVTGQVYEQYF. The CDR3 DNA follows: TGTGCCAGCAGCGTGACGGGACAAGTCTACGAGCAGTACTTC.

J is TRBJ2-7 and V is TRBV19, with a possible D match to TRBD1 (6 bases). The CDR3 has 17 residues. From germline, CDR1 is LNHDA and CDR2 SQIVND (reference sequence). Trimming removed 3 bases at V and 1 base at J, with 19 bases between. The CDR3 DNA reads TGTGCCAGTAGTATTCACCAAACCACAGGACAGTCCTACGAGCAGTACTTC. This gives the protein CASSIHQTTGQSYEQYF. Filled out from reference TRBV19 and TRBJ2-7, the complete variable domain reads DGGITQSPKYLFRKEGQNVTLSCEQNLNHDAMYWYRQDPGQGLRLIYYSQIVNDFQKGDIAEGYSVSREKKESFPLTVTSAQKNPTAFYLCASSIHQTTGQSYEQYFGPGTRLTVT.

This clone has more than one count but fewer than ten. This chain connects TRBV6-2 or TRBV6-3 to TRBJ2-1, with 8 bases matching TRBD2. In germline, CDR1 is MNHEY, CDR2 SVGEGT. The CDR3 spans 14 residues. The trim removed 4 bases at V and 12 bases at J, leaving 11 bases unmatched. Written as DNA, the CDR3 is TGTGCCAGCAGTTTTTTAGCGGGACAAATTGCGCAGTTCTTC. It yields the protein CASSFLAGQIAQFF.

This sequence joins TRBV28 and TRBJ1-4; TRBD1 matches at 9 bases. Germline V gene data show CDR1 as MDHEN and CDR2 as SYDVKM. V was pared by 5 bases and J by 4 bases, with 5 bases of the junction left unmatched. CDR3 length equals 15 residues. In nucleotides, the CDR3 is TGTGCCAGCAGTCCTCCGGGACAGGGTAATGAAAAACTGTTTTTT. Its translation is CASSPPGQGNEKLFF.